This TCR beta chain was identified in a study of GPR56 and killer-like receptors on CD4 memory cells (dated by TCRdb to about 2019). Concerning the study at large: According to the study's proposal, human CD4+ memory T-cell differentiation and cytokine production potential are marked by the progressive acquisition of KLRB1, KLRG1, GPR56 and then KLRF1. The study described its healthy blood donors as age-matched to the liver disease patients, who had a median age of 68 years.

Results and caveats for the whole study, not just this receptor: Overlap of TCR repertoires was especially pronounced between late populations 4 and 5, and partly extended to population 3. The clones that dominated late populations 4 and 5 were also present in early populations 1 and 2, and the authors interpreted this finding as evidence for linear differentiation. Low clonal frequency was observed in the marker-negative population, and a progressive increase in clonal frequency, with a corresponding decrease in TCRbeta diversity, was observed along the proposed pathway. Rather than covering full repertoires, the diversity and similarity analyses were limited to the 100 most expanded clones in each population.

TCRdb names Illumina HiSeq 2500 as the instrument used. The recombined TCRbeta locus was amplified by a previously published PCR protocol to build sequencing libraries. Concerning the study's data processing: Reads whose average quality score was below 30 were removed, and the reads that remained were processed with IMSEQ. Each clonotype was defined by Vbeta gene, Jbeta gene and CDR3 amino acid sequence. The Morisita-Horn index, computed on the top 100 expanded clones, was used to quantify repertoire overlap between populations. Renyi diversity profiles, calculated on the top 100 expanded clones, were used to assess clonal diversity. The reads, reprocessed by TCRdb, yield one row per CDR3 protein sequence and no DNA. The V and J calls were not made by the authors but by TCRdb's processing. This sample's table carries some 1,000 distinct CDR3 sequences. 27% of the sample belongs to the ten largest clones.

The germline V gene (reference sequence) yields SGHAT for CDR1 and FQDESV for CDR2. The CDR3 runs 11 residues from the cysteine to the phenylalanine. No DNA is recorded. Note on this clonotype: What antigen it recognizes has not been identified.

Five KLR/GPR56-defined CD4+ populations were enriched by fluorescence-activated cell sorting before TCRbeta sequencing. To test a linear memory differentiation pathway, TCRbeta repertoires were sequenced from five CD4+ T-cell subsets defined by expression of KLRB1, KLRG1, GPR56 and KLRF1. TCR-sequenced cells came from peripheral blood of healthy control individuals, reported as five donors in the TCRbeta analysis figure. The researchers collected heparinized peripheral blood and processed every sample within one hour of retrieval. Blood was diluted 1:2 in PBS, and peripheral blood mononuclear cells were then isolated from the diluted blood at room temperature by Biocoll density gradient centrifugation. Before flow sorting, CD4+ T cells were enriched from freshly isolated PBMCs by magnetic sorting with anti-CD4 MicroBeads. A BD FACSAria II was used to sort CD4+ T cells, enriched from the PBMCs of healthy donors, according to marker expression. Surface staining used anti-KLRB1 clone 191B8, anti-KLRF1 clone 4A4.D10 and anti-KLRG1 clone REA261 antibodies from Miltenyi Biotec.

The chain is made from TRBV11-1 and TRBJ1-1. The clonotype comes from a human donor in good health. Material: memory CD4+ T cells from blood. The CDR3 protein is CASSLGIGAFF.